The rows below give T cell receptor beta chains drawn from one sample of a study of breast tumors, draining lymph nodes, adjacent tissues. One entry per CDR3 protein results from TCRdb running MiXCR on the multiplex PCR reads. The sample includes around 250,000 distinct CDR3 sequences, less than 40% of them seen just once. The source material was axillary lymph node tissue. The source of these receptors is a female donor with breast cancer. Some clones in this sample may be carry-over from other donors' samples. The conserved cysteine and the conserved F or W are not part of the CDR3 here. The order of the fields is V gene, clone size, J gene, CDR3 protein. Where a row states a size, it is once, few, many or the class of an expanded clone; other rows omit it.

>TRBV7-7|-|TRBJ2-1
ASGLLGLAGRGNEQF
>TRBV6-5|-|TRBJ2-1
ASSPTQLAGGYNEQF
>TRBV10-2|-|TRBJ2-2
ATTGRTGELF
>TRBV9|-|TRBJ2-3
ASSVPGGFPY
>TRBV11-1|many|TRBJ2-1
ASSPNGDEQF
>TRBV7-2|many|TRBJ1-6
ASSLPAGGSSPLH
>TRBV20-1|few|TRBJ2-7
SARSPSWNAQC
>TRBV9|-|TRBJ2-2
ASSVAGIGSNTGELF
>TRBV12-3/TRBV12-4|many|TRBJ2-1
ASSWLTYNEQF
>TRBV11-2|-|TRBJ2-5
ASSYRGGPFETQY
>TRBV12-3/TRBV12-4|many|TRBJ2-5
ASSPTIPGKTQY
>TRBV2|many|TRBJ2-3
ASSQDRGADTQY
>TRBV11-3|-|TRBJ2-7
ASSFHGQGPGTNFEQY
>TRBV27|-|TRBJ1-6
ASSLSTFSYNSPLH
>TRBV24-1|-|TRBJ2-3
ATSDLQLAGGLTDTQY
>TRBV6-5|-|TRBJ2-3
ASSHEGLALDAQY
>TRBV7-6|many|TRBJ2-1
ASSIGDGYNEQF
>TRBV13|-|TRBJ2-5
VSGPSRLADHLLLQETQY
>TRBV3-1|-|TRBJ2-1
ASSQEGLEF
>TRBV20-1|-|TRBJ2-5
SARKGQGAATQY
>TRBV30|many|TRBJ1-2
AWRAGNKHGYT
>TRBV29-1|many|TRBJ2-5
SVRISTKETQY
>TRBV9|-|TRBJ2-6
ASSAQT